A selection of T cell receptor beta chains follows, all from one sample in a study of blood T cell repertoires in COVID-19. Here immunoSEQ multiplex PCR was the method, and the copy in TCRdb shows in-frame clones only, minus some. The sample records a few hundred thousand clones, 87% being singletons. The material sequenced was PBMCs or T cells enriched from blood (not recorded which). These TCRs come from a woman aged 18-29 years who had recovered from COVID-19. The conserved cysteine and the conserved F or W are not part of the CDR3 here.

V	J	CDR3
TRBV5-4	TRBJ1-3	ASSLDFGGRGNTIY
TRBV7-7	TRBJ2-7	ASSAGLDSSYEQY
TRBV5-8	TRBJ1-2	ASRKLPKNYGYT
TRBV5-1	TRBJ2-5	ASSDRGTSQETQY
TRBV2	TRBJ1-2	ASRQTGLYYGYT
TRBV7-9	TRBJ1-4	ASSFTGGNEKLF
TRBV18	TRBJ2-7	ASSPGLAGGTYEQY
TRBV28	TRBJ1-1	ASSLGFSGRTEAF
TRBV12-3/TRBV12-4	TRBJ1-2	ASGVKDGYT
TRBV11-2	TRBJ1-2	ASSPGDRAGYT
TRBV19	TRBJ1-2	ASDRTRTGYGYT
TRBV4-2	TRBJ2-1	ASSHAGGTSSYNEQF
TRBV4-2	TRBJ1-1	ASSPTMGANTEAF
TRBV7-2	TRBJ2-5	ASSLVGTGGGETQY
TRBV6-5	TRBJ2-1	ASSWGLAGLNEQF
TRBV3-1/TRBV3-2	TRBJ2-2	ASSHGLADTGELF
TRBV5-4	TRBJ1-4	ASSSGGGNEKLF
TRBV6-5	TRBJ1-2	ASGGQYYGYT
TRBV15	TRBJ2-6	ATSSTGGWGGANVLT
TRBV10-3	TRBJ2-1	AIREQGTLLAGVSGEQF
TRBV6-6	TRBJ2-7	ASRQHQTGIEQY
TRBV28	TRBJ1-4	ASRVDRVSNEKLF
TRBV4-3	TRBJ1-3	ASSQVRAGGNTIY
TRBV7-9	TRBJ1-1	ASSLAGRGNTEAF
TRBV7-6	TRBJ1-2	ASSPGPYGYT
TRBV5-1	TRBJ1-3	ASSLGQGHGNTIY
TRBV7-8	TRBJ1-2	ASSLDLGQGRT
TRBV19	TRBJ2-7	ASRGAYYEQY
TRBV10-3	TRBJ2-7	ATKAGGQGTFYEQY
TRBV5-1	TRBJ1-3	ASSLGTMARSGNTIY
TRBV5-1	TRBJ2-1	ASSLEGQGAYEQF
TRBV2	TRBJ1-5	ASSDPGTAQPQH
TRBV27	TRBJ1-4	ASCLSATNEKLF
TRBV18	TRBJ1-1	ASSSQSNTEAF
TRBV6-6	TRBJ2-3	ASSYRGGRYTDTQY
TRBV7-9	TRBJ2-1	ASSNDWDEQF
TRBV5-1	TRBJ1-2	ASSLRGVRGLDGYT
TRBV5-1	TRBJ2-7	ASSGSRDSLYEQY
TRBV4-3	TRBJ1-5	ASSQDRRNQPQH
TRBV18	TRBJ2-1	ASSPYTQGRGSYNEQF
TRBV10-3	TRBJ2-5	AISESGQLGSQY
TRBV5-1	TRBJ2-5	ASSTTETQY
TRBV28	TRBJ2-7	ASRRGSGEQY
TRBV25-1	TRBJ2-7	ASIPGGSYEQY
TRBV2	TRBJ2-4	AQKREAKNIQY
TRBV12-3/TRBV12-4	TRBJ2-1	ASRLAAYNEQF
TRBV3-1/TRBV3-2	TRBJ2-7	ASSLHRGSYEQY
TRBV4-3	TRBJ1-6	ASSQDISRGNSPLH
TRBV3-1/TRBV3-2	TRBJ1-1	ATRRLGGGSTEAF
TRBV28	TRBJ1-4	ASSFGGTANEKLF
TRBV15	TRBJ1-2	ATSRDRTAGGHGYT
TRBV4-1	TRBJ2-7	ASSRTSGYYEQY
TRBV30	TRBJ2-3	AWSVGRTGDTQY
TRBV27	TRBJ1-6	ASSLAYSPLH
TRBV12-3/TRBV12-4	TRBJ1-4	ASRGRDYEKLF
TRBV5-1	TRBJ2-7	ASSLPAYEQY
TRBV10-3	TRBJ1-5	AISESVGQDDNQPQH
TRBV19	TRBJ2-7	ASRGSYEQY
TRBV7-2	TRBJ2-1	ASSLERTENEQF
TRBV5-5	TRBJ2-1	ASSFSYNEQF